This TCR beta chain was sequenced in a study of CD8+ T cells in alopecia areata. RNA extraction and reverse transcription yielded cDNA as sequencing template. Data came from immunoSEQ multiplex PCR; TCRdb stores just in-frame clones and leaves some out. The sample has 150,000 to 200,000 clones; about 65% are singletons. V lost 0 bases and J 2 bases, leaving 11 bases between the germline ends. The CDR3 contains 17 residues. CDR1 LNHNV and CDR2 YYDKDF come from the germline V gene (reference sequence). Study outcomes and limitations: There were many expanded lesional clones persisting in scalp and blood during tofacitinib. Among the top 100, expanded CD8+ clones, as well as scalp clonality, were significantly decreased by tofacitinib.

The treatment denotes: oral pan-JAK inhibitor, 5-10 mg twice daily. As regards this clone: Its target is unknown.

The sequences come from CD4+ T cells sorted from blood, collected at week 49, from a patient treated with tofacitinib. This chain links TRBV15 with TRBJ2-6; the D gene is possibly TRBD1 (5 bases). This clonotype originated in a human donor with alopecia areata. The CDR3 region is CATSRETGAAGANVLTF. The CDR3 nucleotides read TGTGCCACCAGCAGAGAAACAGGAGCAGCTGGGGCCAACGTCCTGACTTTC.